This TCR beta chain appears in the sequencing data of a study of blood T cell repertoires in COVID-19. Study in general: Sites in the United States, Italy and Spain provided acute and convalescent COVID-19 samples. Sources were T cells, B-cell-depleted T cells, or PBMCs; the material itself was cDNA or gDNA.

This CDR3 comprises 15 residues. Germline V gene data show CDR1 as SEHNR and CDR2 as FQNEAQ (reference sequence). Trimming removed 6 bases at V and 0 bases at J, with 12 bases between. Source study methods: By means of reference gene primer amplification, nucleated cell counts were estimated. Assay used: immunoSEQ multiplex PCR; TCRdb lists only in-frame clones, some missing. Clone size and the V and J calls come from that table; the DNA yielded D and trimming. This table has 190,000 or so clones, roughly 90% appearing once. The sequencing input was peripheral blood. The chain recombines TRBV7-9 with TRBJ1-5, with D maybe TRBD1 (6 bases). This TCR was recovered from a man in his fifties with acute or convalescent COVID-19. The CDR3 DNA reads TGTGCCAGCAGTTCGGCACAGGGTAGCAATCAGCCCCAGCATTTT. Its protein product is CASSSAQGSNQPQHF.